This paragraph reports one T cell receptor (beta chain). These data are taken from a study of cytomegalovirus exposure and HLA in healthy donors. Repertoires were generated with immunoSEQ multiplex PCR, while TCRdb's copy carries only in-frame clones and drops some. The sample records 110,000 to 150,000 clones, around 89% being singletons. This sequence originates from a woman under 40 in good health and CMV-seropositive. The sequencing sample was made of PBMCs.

CDR3 sequence (DNA): TGTGCCAGCAGCCCGGAGGGGGCTAGTATTAATGAGCAGTTCTTC. It encodes CASSPEGASINEQFF. The chain couples TRBV5-5 to TRBJ2-1, with a possible D match to TRBD1 (7 bases). CDR1 is SGHKS, CDR2 YYEKEE, per germline (reference sequence). The V gene lost 4 bases and the J gene lost 7 bases, with 18 bases spanning the gap. CDR3 length: 15 residues.